In this sample, the clone carrying this T cell receptor beta chain turned up a few times. Its cognate antigen is unknown. This record belongs to a study of cytomegalovirus exposure and HLA in healthy donors. Broader study findings: Overall, about 160 TCR beta chains were annotated as cytomegalovirus-associated.

A multiplex PCR was run with 60 Vbeta primers and 13 Jbeta primers. Libraries were prepared by immunoSEQ multiplex PCR; TCRdb keeps only in-frame clonotypes and omits some of them. This sample has about 120,000 clones, with roughly 70% found just once. The germline V gene encodes CDR1 LGHNA and CDR2 YNFKEQ. This CDR3 has 11 amino acids. Trimming stripped 5 bases from V and 8 bases from J, with 8 bases between. The chain joins TRBV4-2 to TRBJ2-3, with D possibly TRBD1 on 5 matching bases. The sequence was obtained from a man younger than 30 in good health and CMV-seropositive. Specimen: PBMCs. The CDR3 is CASSFRGTQYF. CDR3 in DNA: TGTGCCAGCAGCTTTAGGGGTACGCAGTATTTT.